A single T cell receptor beta chain is shown here with its context. Naive CD8 cells, CD45RO-negative and positively selected for CCR7, excluded terminally differentiated effector memory CD45RA+ cells. Deletions cut 7 bases from V and 0 bases from J, with 10 bases between. This CDR3 region has 13 residues. The germline CDR1 and CDR2 sequences are SQVTM and ANQGSEA. Genomic DNA per cell subset filled all wells of several immunoSEQ plates. Original analysis: Filtering was not the same, since immunoSEQ gave junction-only sequences without quality scores. Clones were sequenced by immunoSEQ multiplex PCR, and TCRdb holds only the in-frame ones, with some missing. V, J and clone size were drawn from that table, and D and trimming were deduced from the DNA. The sample includes roughly 810,000 clones, about 96% of them seen just once. The sample originates from a study of shared clonotypes between healthy human individuals. About the research overall: Per-donor plates numbered three CD4 naive, three CD4 memory, two CD8 naive and one CD8 memory.

The sequenced material came from naive CD8+ T cells sorted from blood. The clonotype originates from a man aged 30-40 years in good health. This rearrangement joins TRBV29-1 to TRBJ1-3; D is unclear. CDR3 protein: CSAVHSSGNTIYF. As DNA, the CDR3 is TGCAGCGCAGTACACAGCTCTGGAAACACCATATATTTT.